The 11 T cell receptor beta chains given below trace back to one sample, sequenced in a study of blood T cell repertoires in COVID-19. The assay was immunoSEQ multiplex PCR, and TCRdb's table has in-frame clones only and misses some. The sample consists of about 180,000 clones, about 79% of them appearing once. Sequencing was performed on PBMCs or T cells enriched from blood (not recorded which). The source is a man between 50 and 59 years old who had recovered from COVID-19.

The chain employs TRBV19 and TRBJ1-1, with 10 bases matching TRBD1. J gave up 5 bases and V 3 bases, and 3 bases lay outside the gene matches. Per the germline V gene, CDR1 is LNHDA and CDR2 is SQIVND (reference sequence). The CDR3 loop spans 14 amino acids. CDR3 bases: TGTGCCAGTAGTATCGGGACAGGGGTGACTGAAGCTTTCTTT. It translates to CASSIGTGVTEAFF.

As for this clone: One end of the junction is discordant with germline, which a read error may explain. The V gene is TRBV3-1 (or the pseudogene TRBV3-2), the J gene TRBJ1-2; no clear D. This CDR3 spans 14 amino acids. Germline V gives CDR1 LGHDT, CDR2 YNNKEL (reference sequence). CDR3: CASSQEEGYYGYTF. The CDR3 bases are TGTGCCAGCAGTCAAGAGGAGGGTTACTATGGCTACACCTTC.

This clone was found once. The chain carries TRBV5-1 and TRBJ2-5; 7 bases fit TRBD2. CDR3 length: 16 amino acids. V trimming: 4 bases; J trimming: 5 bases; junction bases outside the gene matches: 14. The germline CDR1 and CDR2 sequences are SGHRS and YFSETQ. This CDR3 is CASSLLASGVVETQYF. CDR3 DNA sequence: TGCGCCAGCAGCCTATTGGCCAGCGGGGTTGTGGAGACCCAGTACTTC.

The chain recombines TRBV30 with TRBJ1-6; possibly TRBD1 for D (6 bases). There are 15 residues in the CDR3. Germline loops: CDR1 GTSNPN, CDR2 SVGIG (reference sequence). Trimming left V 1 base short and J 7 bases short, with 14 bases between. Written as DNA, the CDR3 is TGTGCCTGGAGTGGTATGGGGACAAGGAATTCACCCCTCCACTTT. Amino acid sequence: CAWSGMGTRNSPLHF.

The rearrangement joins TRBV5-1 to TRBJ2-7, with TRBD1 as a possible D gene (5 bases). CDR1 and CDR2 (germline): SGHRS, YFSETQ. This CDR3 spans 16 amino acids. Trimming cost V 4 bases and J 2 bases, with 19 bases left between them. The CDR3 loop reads CASSPDPGLPPYEQYF. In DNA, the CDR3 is TGCGCCAGCAGCCCAGACCCAGGGTTACCGCCCTACGAGCAGTACTTC.

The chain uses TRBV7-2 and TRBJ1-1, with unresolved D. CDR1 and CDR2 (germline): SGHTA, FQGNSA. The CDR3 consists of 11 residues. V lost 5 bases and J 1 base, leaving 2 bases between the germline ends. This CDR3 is CASSRNTEAFF. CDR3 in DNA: TGTGCCAGCAGCCGGAACACTGAAGCTTTCTTT.

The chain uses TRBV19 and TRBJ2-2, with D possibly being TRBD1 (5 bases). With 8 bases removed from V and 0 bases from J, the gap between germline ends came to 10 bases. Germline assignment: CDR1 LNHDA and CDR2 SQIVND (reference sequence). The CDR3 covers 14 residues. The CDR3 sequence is CASRRDSNTGELFF. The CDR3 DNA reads TGTGCCAGTCGCAGGGATTCGAACACCGGGGAGCTGTTTTTT. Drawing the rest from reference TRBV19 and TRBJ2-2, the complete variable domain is DGGITQSPKYLFRKEGQNVTLSCEQNLNHDAMYWYRQDPGQGLRLIYYSQIVNDFQKGDIAEGYSVSREKKESFPLTVTSAQKNPTAFYLCASRRDSNTGELFFGEGSRLTVL.

The CDR3 DNA is TGTGCCAGCAGCTTGGGAGCAGATACGCAGTATTTT. The encoded protein is CASSLGADTQYF. V is TRBV5-6 and J is TRBJ2-3; D unresolved. The CDR3 has 12 amino acids. The V and J ends lost 0 bases and 4 bases respectively, with 3 bases between them. Germline values: CDR1 SGHDT, CDR2 YYEEEE.

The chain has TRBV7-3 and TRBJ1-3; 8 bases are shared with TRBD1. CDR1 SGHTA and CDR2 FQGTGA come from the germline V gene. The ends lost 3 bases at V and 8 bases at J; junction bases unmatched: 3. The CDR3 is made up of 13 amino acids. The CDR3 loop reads CASSFGQGDTIYF. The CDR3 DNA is TGTGCCAGCAGCTTTGGACAGGGCGACACCATATATTTT.

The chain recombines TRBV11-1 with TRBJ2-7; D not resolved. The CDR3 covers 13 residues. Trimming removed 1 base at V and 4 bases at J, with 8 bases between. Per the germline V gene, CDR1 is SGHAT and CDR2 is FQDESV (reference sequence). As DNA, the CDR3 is TGTGCCAGCAGCTTAGGGCTAGGTTACGAGCAGTACTTC. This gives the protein CASSLGLGYEQYF.

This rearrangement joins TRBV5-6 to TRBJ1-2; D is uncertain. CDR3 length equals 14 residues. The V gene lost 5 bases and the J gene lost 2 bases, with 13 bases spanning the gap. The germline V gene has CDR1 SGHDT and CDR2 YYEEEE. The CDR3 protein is CASRAGHGNYGYTF. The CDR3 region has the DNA TGTGCCAGCAGAGCAGGCCATGGGAACTATGGCTACACCTTC.